One sample yielded the 28 T cell receptor beta chains listed below, sequenced in a study of CD8+CD57+ T cells in acquired aplastic anemia. Template material for TCR beta VDJ and CDR3 profiling consisted of genomic DNA. One entry per CDR3 protein results from TCRdb running MiXCR on the reads. The table lists about 210,000 distinct CDR3 sequences, 34% of them singletons. Sequencing was performed on sorted CD4+, CD8+, or CD8+CD57+ T cells (not recorded which) from PBMCs. The receptors derive from a human donor in good health, serving as a control.

The sample holds many counts of this clonotype. The chain carries TRBV7-9 and TRBJ2-7; D is ambiguous. The CDR3 has 13 amino acids. Germline-derived CDR1 and CDR2 are SEHNR and FQNEAQ (reference sequence). With 3 bases removed from V and 3 bases from J, the gap between germline ends came to 9 bases. The CDR3 region is CASSFSLYYEQYF. CDR3 nucleotide sequence: TGTGCCAGCAGCTTCAGTTTATACTACGAGCAGTACTTC. Together with reference TRBV7-9 and TRBJ2-7, the CDR3 gives the full variable domain: DTGVSQNPRHKITKRGQNVTFRCDPISEHNRLYWYRQTLGQGPEFLTYFQNEAQLEKSRLLSDRFSAERPKGSFSTLEIQRTEQGDSAMYLCASSFSLYYEQYFGPGTRLTVT.

The rearrangement joins TRBV14 to TRBJ1-2; perhaps TRBD1 as D (6 bases). Trimming removed 5 bases from V and 3 bases from J, with 22 bases in between. Germline loops: CDR1 SGHDN, CDR2 FVKESK. The CDR3 is 17 amino acids. The CDR3: CASSFNPPGGRHYGYTF. CDR3 nucleotides: TGTGCCAGCAGCTTTAACCCTCCGGGGGGGCGCCACTATGGCTACACCTTC.

This chain uses TRBV2 with TRBJ2-7; 12 bases map to TRBD2. V trimming: 4 bases; J trimming: 3 bases; junction bases outside the gene matches: 4. CDR3 length: 15 amino acids. Germline V lookup: CDR1 SNHLY, CDR2 FYNNEI. CDR3 nucleotides: TGTGCCAGCAGTGGTGGACTAGCGGGAAACTACGAGCAGTACTTC. Its protein product is CASSGGLAGNYEQYF.

This clonotype was counted many times. V gene TRBV29-1 combines with J gene TRBJ2-3; 9 nucleotides agree with TRBD1. The CDR3 spans 15 residues. The V gene's germline CDR1 is SQVTM and CDR2 ANQGSEA. The J segment lost 0 bases and the V segment lost 7 bases, leaving 8 bases of the junction unmatched. CDR3 region: CSGGTGIDSTDTQYF. CDR3 DNA sequence: TGCAGCGGTGGGACAGGGATTGATAGCACAGATACGCAGTATTTT.

There are many counts of this clonotype. The V gene is TRBV6-5, the J gene TRBJ1-6; 10 nucleotides agree with TRBD1. CDR1 is MNHEY and CDR2 is SVGAGI in the germline V gene. Trimming took 4 bases from V and 6 from J; bases not matched to a gene: 0. The CDR3 is made up of 14 amino acids. CDR3 DNA: TGTGCCAGCAGTTGGACAGGGGGTAATTCACCCCTCCACTTT. Encoded protein: CASSWTGGNSPLHF.

This clonotype was detected a few times. The chain uses TRBV25-1 and TRBJ2-2; 7 nucleotides line up with TRBD1. Germline V lookup: CDR1 MGHDK, CDR2 SYGVNS. The CDR3 covers 15 residues. Germline trimming cut 3 bases from V and 7 bases from J; bases unmatched to any gene: 8. The chain's CDR3 is CASSDLGQPSGELFF. Here the CDR3 DNA reads TGTGCCAGCAGTGACTTGGGACAGCCTAGCGGGGAGCTGTTTTTT.

The rearrangement joins TRBV2 to TRBJ1-2, with TRBD1 matching over 9 bases. The CDR3 contains 14 residues. V trimming: 4 bases; J trimming: 4 bases; junction bases outside the gene matches: 4. From germline, CDR1 is SNHLY and CDR2 FYNNEI. CDR3 in DNA: TGTGCCAGCAGTGTAGGACAGGGGAGCTATGGCTACACCTTC. Its translation: CASSVGQGSYGYTF.

The V call is TRBV5-1, the J call TRBJ2-1; tentatively, D is TRBD1 (5 bases). CDR3 length: 14 amino acids. V was shortened by 4 bases and J by 8 bases, with 16 bases between the two germline ends. Germline V CDR1 and CDR2: SGHRS, YFSETQ. The CDR3 is CASSPDSGWDEQFF. The CDR3 DNA is TGCGCCAGCAGCCCAGACAGTGGGTGGGATGAGCAGTTCTTC.

This clonotype was recorded many times. The V call is TRBV11-1, the J call TRBJ2-1; 9 nucleotides line up with TRBD1. This CDR3 region has 16 residues. Germline V lookup: CDR1 SGHAT, CDR2 FQDESV (reference sequence). The V gene end was trimmed by 5 bases and the J gene end by 0 bases; junction bases not matched to a gene: 5. The CDR3 spells CASSVPGQGSYNEQFF. The CDR3 region has the DNA TGTGCCAGCAGCGTACCGGGACAGGGCTCCTACAATGAGCAGTTCTTC.

In its sample, this clonotype was seen many times. The chain joins TRBV5-1 to TRBJ2-3, with D possibly being TRBD1 (6 bases). CDR1 is SGHRS and CDR2 is YFSETQ in the germline V gene. The V gene lost 5 bases and the J gene lost 6 bases, with 16 bases spanning the gap. The length of the CDR3 is 14 residues. The CDR3 protein is CASRQGGERDTQYF. The CDR3, as DNA: TGCGCCAGCAGACAGGGCGGCGAACGGGATACGCAGTATTTT.

The CDR3 DNA reads TGTGCCAGCAGTGGGGACAGGGGAGCCAAAAACATTCAGTACTTC. Protein sequence: CASSGDRGAKNIQYF. V and J are TRBV6-4 and TRBJ2-4, with TRBD1 identical over 10 bases. V gave up 4 bases and J gave up 0 bases; unmatched junction bases: 0. CDR1 MRHNA and CDR2 SNTAGT come from the germline V gene. This CDR3 region has 15 residues.

Comments on this clonotype: A read error is possible here, since a much larger clone lies one base away. The chain has TRBV4-1 and TRBJ1-2; D ambiguous. Germline V gives CDR1 MGHRA, CDR2 YSYEKL. The V end lost 0 bases, the J end lost 5 bases, and 13 bases lay between the germline ends. This CDR3 region has 15 residues. CDR3 residues: CASSQDEWPAYGYTF. The CDR3 coding sequence is TGCGCCAGCAGCCAAGATGAATGGCCTGCTTATGGCTACACCTTC.

This clonotype was detected a few times. The chain is built from TRBV15 and TRBJ1-2; D gene uncertain. Trimming stripped 0 bases from V and 2 bases from J, with 7 bases between. The CDR3 has 14 amino acids. Germline values: CDR1 LNHNV, CDR2 YYDKDF (reference sequence). CDR3 coding DNA: TGTGCCACCAGCAGAGATACGGCGAACTATGGCTACACCTTC. It specifies CATSRDTANYGYTF.

The chain employs TRBV5-1 and TRBJ2-1, with unresolved D. Germline values: CDR1 SGHRS, CDR2 YFSETQ. V dropped 1 base and J dropped 4 bases, with 9 bases sitting between them. The CDR3 runs to 14 residues. The DNA for the CDR3 is TGCGCCAGCAGCTTGAAACCAGATTACAATGAGCAGTTCTTC. It yields the protein CASSLKPDYNEQFF. Complete variable domain (other parts from reference TRBV5-1 and TRBJ2-1): KAGVTQTPRYLIKTRGQQVTLSCSPISGHRSVSWYQQTPGQGLQFLFEYFSETQRNKGNFPGRFSGRQFSNSRSEMNVSTLELGDSALYLCASSLKPDYNEQFFGPGTRLTVL.

This clonotype was observed many times. The chain joins TRBV20-1 to TRBJ1-6; D might be TRBD1 (5 bases). This CDR3 contains 16 residues. V gave up 3 bases and J gave up 9 bases, with 21 bases separating them. The germline gives CDR1 DFQATT, CDR2 SNEGSKA (reference sequence). The CDR3 sequence is CSARKVGPGPASPLHF. CDR3 nucleotides: TGCAGTGCTAGGAAAGTGGGACCGGGGCCAGCTTCACCCCTCCACTTT.

This clonotype was seen a handful of times. The chain couples TRBV28 to TRBJ2-7; D unresolved. Germline loops: CDR1 MDHEN, CDR2 SYDVKM. Between the trimmed V and J ends, which lost 3 bases and 0 bases, there was a span of 12 bases. CDR3 length: 15 amino acids. The CDR3 sequence: CASSFLEYSSYEQYF. For the CDR3, the DNA is TGTGCCAGCAGTTTTTTGGAATATAGCTCCTACGAGCAGTACTTC.

This clonotype was recorded at least ten times. The genes are TRBV7-9 and TRBJ1-1, with D possibly matching TRBD1 (6 bases). The CDR3 runs to 15 residues. The V and J ends lost 1 base and 3 bases respectively, with 12 bases between them. The germline V gene encodes CDR1 SEHNR and CDR2 FQNEAQ (reference sequence). The CDR3 sequence: CASSLEGRQDTEAFF. DNA for the CDR3: TGTGCCAGCAGCTTAGAGGGTCGACAGGACACTGAAGCTTTCTTT.

In this sample, this clonotype turned up a few times. Since a much larger clone is just one base distant, this may be a read error. V gene TRBV2 combines with J gene TRBJ2-7; D perhaps matches TRBD2 (6 bases). V lost 3 bases to trimming and J lost 7 bases, with 13 bases between them. The CDR3 is made up of 13 amino acids. CDR1 and CDR2 from the germline V gene are SNHLY and FYNNEI. This CDR3 reads CASSDGGAREQYF. The DNA of the CDR3 is TGTGCCAGCAGTGATGGAGGGGCGAGGGAGCAGTACTTC.

The chain links TRBV11-3 to TRBJ2-7, with D unclear. Germline-derived CDR1 and CDR2 are SGHNT and YENEEA. The CDR3 sequence is 13 residues long. V dropped 5 bases and J dropped 3 bases, with 11 bases sitting between them. In nucleotides, the CDR3 is TGTGCCAGCAGCATTAGCCATGACTACGAGCAGTACTTC. Translating it yields CASSISHDYEQYF.

This clonotype has ten or more counts. The chain has TRBV20-1 and TRBJ1-2; D is undetermined. The ends were cut back, 1 base at V and 7 bases at J, with 7 bases in the middle. The CDR3 sequence is 11 residues long. Per the germline V gene, CDR1 is DFQATT and CDR2 is SNEGSKA (reference sequence). CDR3 region: CSARGAPGYTF. Here the CDR3 DNA reads TGCAGTGCTAGAGGGGCTCCTGGCTACACCTTC.

This chain uses TRBV2 with TRBJ1-2; TRBD1 might be the D (5 bases). Trimming shortened V by 3 bases and J by 7 bases, and 15 bases separated the two germline ends. Per the germline V gene, CDR1 is SNHLY and CDR2 is FYNNEI. CDR3 size: 14 residues. The CDR3 protein is CASSEWQGGFGYTF. For the CDR3, the DNA is TGTGCCAGCAGTGAGTGGCAGGGAGGGTTTGGCTACACCTTC.

This clonotype showed up many times. The gene calls are TRBV29-1 and TRBJ1-2; a weak D match, TRBD1 (5 bases). Germline V gene lookup returns CDR1 SQVTM and CDR2 ANQGSEA. This CDR3 is 15 amino acids long. Trimming pared 3 bases from V and 8 bases from J, leaving 22 bases between. CDR3 region: CSVDGGIGVLGGYTF. CDR3 nucleotides: TGCAGCGTTGACGGGGGGATTGGCGTTTTGGGAGGCTACACCTTC. Looking up the rest from reference TRBV29-1 and TRBJ1-2 gives the full variable domain: SAVISQKPSRDICQRGTSLTIQCQVDSQVTMMFWYRQQPGQSLTLIATANQGSEATYESGFVIDKFPISRPNLTFSTLTVSNMSPEDSSIYLCSVDGGIGVLGGYTFGSGTRLTVV.

The sample holds a few counts of this clonotype. V usage is TRBV6-2 or TRBV6-3 and J usage is TRBJ1-1; D call uncertain. Germline loops: CDR1 MNHEY, CDR2 SVGEGT. CDR3 length: 14 residues. Deletions cut 0 bases from V and 3 bases from J, with 8 bases between. The CDR3 loop is CASSYSARDTEAFF. The DNA for the CDR3 is TGTGCCAGCAGTTACTCAGCCAGAGACACTGAAGCTTTCTTT.

A word on this clonotype: The junction shows a germline mismatch at one end, possibly a read error. CDR3 amino acids: CSARVASGREDTGELFF. In DNA form, the CDR3 reads TGCAGTGCTAGAGTTGCTAGCGGGAGGGAGGACACCGGGGAGCTGTTCTTT. The chain is built from TRBV20-1 and TRBJ2-2, with TRBD2 matching 12 bases. The germline gives CDR1 DFQATT, CDR2 SNEGSKA (reference sequence). CDR3 length: 17 amino acids.

This clonotype has just one count. V and J are TRBV19 and TRBJ1-4; no reliable D call. V was trimmed by 5 bases and J by 8 bases, leaving 12 bases between them. From germline, CDR1 is LNHDA and CDR2 SQIVND (reference sequence). This CDR3 has 13 amino acids. In DNA form, the CDR3 reads TGTGCCAGTAGTTCCCCCCAAGCCGAAAAACTGTTTTTT. Translation gives CASSSPQAEKLFF.

In its sample, this clonotype was seen many times. The rearrangement joins TRBV29-1 to TRBJ2-1; tentative D call: TRBD2 (6 bases). This CDR3 contains 15 residues. Trimming cost V 7 bases and J 0 bases, with 16 bases left between them. The V gene's germline CDR1 is SQVTM and CDR2 ANQGSEA. CDR3 residues: CSGGGVRGSYNEQFF. CDR3 sequence (DNA): TGCAGCGGGGGAGGTGTGAGAGGCTCCTACAATGAGCAGTTCTTC.

This clonotype came up many times. J is TRBJ2-1 and V is TRBV10-3; D is undetermined. Trimming pared 6 bases from V and 7 bases from J, leaving 7 bases between. Germline CDR1 is ENHRY and CDR2 is SYGVKD. The CDR3 loop spans 11 amino acids. The CDR3 coding sequence is TGTGCCATCAGGAGTCAAAATGAGCAGTTCTTC. Translation: CAIRSQNEQFF.

The V call is TRBV25-1, the J call TRBJ2-3, with D unclear. V lost 3 bases, J lost 0 bases, and 7 bases lay in between. In germline, CDR1 is MGHDK, CDR2 SYGVNS. The CDR3 runs to 14 residues. The CDR3 region is CASSEWFSTDTQYF. CDR3 coding DNA: TGTGCCAGCAGTGAGTGGTTTAGCACAGATACGCAGTATTTT.